This is a list of T cell receptor beta chains from one sample in a study of T cell changes during pregnancy in multiple sclerosis. This table comes from immunoSEQ multiplex PCR, and its TCRdb copy is limited to in-frame clones, with some not included. The repertoire holds around 72,000 clones, roughly 91% seen once, with 0.6% to 0.8% in the top ten. The sequencing used peripheral blood, collected in the third trimester of pregnancy. These receptors all come from a female donor in good health, enrolled as a control in a pregnancy study. Both conserved end residues are part of each CDR3. Each record gives: CDR3 protein, CDR3 DNA, clone size, D gene, CDR3 length, J gene, V gene. D genes are given only for firm matches. Clone size appears in some rows only: once, few, many, or a class for an expanded clone.

CDR3aa: CASSLISGRGGAKNIQYF; CDR3nt: TGTGCCAGCAGCTTAATTAGCGGGAGGGGCGGAGCCAAAAACATTCAGTACTTC; abundance: -; d_gene: TRBD2; len: 18; j_gene: TRBJ2-4; v_gene: TRBV7-6
CDR3aa: CASNARQGYEQYF; CDR3nt: TGTGCCAGCAACGCCCGACAGGGCTACGAGCAGTACTTC; abundance: -; d_gene: TRBD1; len: 13; j_gene: TRBJ2-7; v_gene: TRBV7-2
CDR3aa: CASSIQTGRNTEAFF; CDR3nt: TGTGCCAGTAGTATCCAGACAGGGAGGAACACTGAAGCTTTCTTT; abundance: few; d_gene: TRBD1; len: 15; j_gene: TRBJ1-1; v_gene: TRBV19
CDR3aa: CASSLATGPYQPQHF; CDR3nt: TGTGCCAGCAGCTTAGCGACAGGGCCGTATCAGCCCCAGCATTTT; abundance: few; d_gene: TRBD1; len: 15; j_gene: TRBJ1-5; v_gene: TRBV7-6
CDR3aa: CASSFGGPDEQFF; CDR3nt: TGCGCCAGCAGCTTCGGGGGGCCCGATGAGCAGTTCTTC; abundance: -; d_gene: -; len: 13; j_gene: TRBJ2-1; v_gene: TRBV5-1
CDR3aa: CASSQAGTGPSPLHF; CDR3nt: TGCGCCAGCAGCCAGGCCGGGACAGGTCCATCACCCCTCCACTTT; abundance: -; d_gene: TRBD1; len: 15; j_gene: TRBJ1-6; v_gene: TRBV4-1
CDR3aa: CASSFGGGGNTEAFF; CDR3nt: TGTGCCAGCAGCTTTGGAGGAGGAGGGAACACTGAAGCTTTCTTT; abundance: -; d_gene: -; len: 15; j_gene: TRBJ1-1; v_gene: TRBV5-4
CDR3aa: CASSLAYLAGQSTDTQYF; CDR3nt: TGCGCCAGCAGCTTGGCATATCTGGCGGGGCAGAGCACAGATACGCAGTATTTT; abundance: -; d_gene: -; len: 18; j_gene: TRBJ2-3; v_gene: TRBV5-1
CDR3aa: CASGRTVYQPQHF; CDR3nt: TGTGCTAGTGGTAGGACAGTCTATCAGCCCCAGCATTTT; abundance: -; d_gene: -; len: 13; j_gene: TRBJ1-5; v_gene: TRBV12-5
CDR3aa: CAISESAVVLYGYTF; CDR3nt: TGTGCCATCAGTGAGTCGGCAGTCGTTCTCTATGGCTACACCTTC; abundance: -; d_gene: -; len: 15; j_gene: TRBJ1-2; v_gene: TRBV10-3
CDR3aa: CASSEVGGPSNEQFF; CDR3nt: TGTGCCAGCAGTGAGGTGGGGGGGCCCTCCAATGAGCAGTTCTTC; abundance: -; d_gene: -; len: 15; j_gene: TRBJ2-1; v_gene: TRBV6-4
CDR3aa: CASSFAGDSQPQHF; CDR3nt: TGTGCCAGCTCATTTGCAGGGGACAGTCAGCCCCAGCATTTT; abundance: -; d_gene: TRBD1; len: 14; j_gene: TRBJ1-5; v_gene: TRBV28
CDR3aa: CASSPGTGVNGYTF; CDR3nt: TGTGCCAGCAGTCCCGGGACAGGGGTCAATGGCTACACCTTC; abundance: -; d_gene: TRBD1; len: 14; j_gene: TRBJ1-2; v_gene: TRBV6-4
CDR3aa: CASSLPRTGGILAF; CDR3nt: TGTGCCAGCAGTCTACCGAGGACAGGGGGGATCCTGGCTTTT; abundance: -; d_gene: TRBD1; len: 14; j_gene: TRBJ1-3; v_gene: TRBV6-5
CDR3aa: CASRYGTGNSPLHF; CDR3nt: TGTGCCAGCAGATACGGGACAGGGAATTCACCCCTCCACTTT; abundance: once; d_gene: TRBD1; len: 14; j_gene: TRBJ1-6; v_gene: TRBV6-6
CDR3aa: CAISGDRTLGEDGYTF; CDR3nt: TGTGCCATCAGTGGGGACAGGACCTTGGGGGAAGATGGCTACACCTTC; abundance: -; d_gene: TRBD1; len: 16; j_gene: TRBJ1-2; v_gene: TRBV10-3
CDR3aa: CASRVQFEQFF; CDR3nt: TGTGCCAGCAGGGTACAGTTTGAGCAGTTCTTC; abundance: -; d_gene: -; len: 11; j_gene: TRBJ2-1; v_gene: TRBV25-1
CDR3aa: CASSFGTYLNEQFF; CDR3nt: TGTGCCAGCAGTTTCGGGACATATCTCAATGAGCAGTTCTTC; abundance: -; d_gene: -; len: 14; j_gene: TRBJ2-1; v_gene: TRBV5-4
CDR3aa: CASSLIPTRGSGTDTQYF; CDR3nt: TGTGCCAGCAGCTTAATCCCGACGCGCGGGTCGGGCACAGATACGCAGTATTTT; abundance: -; d_gene: -; len: 18; j_gene: TRBJ2-3; v_gene: TRBV7-2
CDR3aa: CASSDRGQNGELFF; CDR3nt: TGTGCCAGCAGTGACAGGGGGCAGAACGGGGAGCTGTTTTTT; abundance: -; d_gene: TRBD1; len: 14; j_gene: TRBJ2-2; v_gene: TRBV2
CDR3aa: CASSSFYGYTF; CDR3nt: TGTGCCAGCAGCTCCTTCTATGGCTACACCTTC; abundance: -; d_gene: -; len: 11; j_gene: TRBJ1-2; v_gene: TRBV11-2
CDR3aa: CASSTQGRALGYTF; CDR3nt: TGTGCCAGTAGTACCCAGGGTCGGGCTCTTGGCTACACCTTC; abundance: -; d_gene: -; len: 14; j_gene: TRBJ1-2; v_gene: TRBV19
CDR3aa: CASQGSYGYTF; CDR3nt: TGTGCCAGTCAGGGATCCTATGGCTACACCTTC; abundance: -; d_gene: -; len: 11; j_gene: TRBJ1-2; v_gene: TRBV19